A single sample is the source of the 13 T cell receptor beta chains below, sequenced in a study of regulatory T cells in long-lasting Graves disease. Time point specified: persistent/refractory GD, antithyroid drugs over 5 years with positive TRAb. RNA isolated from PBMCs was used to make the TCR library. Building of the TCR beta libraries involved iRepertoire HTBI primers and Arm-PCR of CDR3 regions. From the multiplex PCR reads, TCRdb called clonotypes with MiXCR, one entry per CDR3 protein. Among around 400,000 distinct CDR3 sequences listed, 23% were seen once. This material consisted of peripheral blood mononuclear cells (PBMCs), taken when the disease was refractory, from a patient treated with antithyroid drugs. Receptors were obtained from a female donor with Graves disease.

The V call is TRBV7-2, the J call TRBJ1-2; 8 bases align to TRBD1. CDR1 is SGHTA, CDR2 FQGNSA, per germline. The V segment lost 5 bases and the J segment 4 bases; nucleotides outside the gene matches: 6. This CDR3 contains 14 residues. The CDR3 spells CASSPEGQVYGYTF. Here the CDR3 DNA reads TGTGCCAGCAGCCCAGAGGGACAGGTCTATGGCTACACCTTC.

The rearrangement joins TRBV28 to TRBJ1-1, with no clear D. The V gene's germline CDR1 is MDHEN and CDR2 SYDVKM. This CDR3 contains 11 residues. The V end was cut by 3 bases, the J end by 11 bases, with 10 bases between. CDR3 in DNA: TGTGCCAGCAGTTTCCGGGGTTCGGCTTTCTTT. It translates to CASSFRGSAFF.

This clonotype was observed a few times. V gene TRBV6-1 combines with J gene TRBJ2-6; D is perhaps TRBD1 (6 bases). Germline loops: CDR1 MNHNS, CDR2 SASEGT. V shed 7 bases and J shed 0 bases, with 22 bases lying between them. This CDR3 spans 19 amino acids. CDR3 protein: CASTVFLGQRLSGANVLTF. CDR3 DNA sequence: TGTGCCAGCACTGTGTTTCTGGGACAACGTCTCTCTGGGGCCAACGTCCTGACTTTC.

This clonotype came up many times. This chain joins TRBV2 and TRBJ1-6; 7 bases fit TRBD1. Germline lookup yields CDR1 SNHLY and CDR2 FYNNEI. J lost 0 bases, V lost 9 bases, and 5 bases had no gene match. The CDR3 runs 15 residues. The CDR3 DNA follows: TGTGCCAGAAGCAGGGACAGCTCCTATAATTCACCCCTCCACTTT. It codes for CARSRDSSYNSPLHF.

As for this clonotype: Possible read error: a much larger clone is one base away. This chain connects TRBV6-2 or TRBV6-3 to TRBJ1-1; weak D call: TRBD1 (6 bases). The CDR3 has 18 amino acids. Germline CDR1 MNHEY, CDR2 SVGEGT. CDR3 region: CVSSGYRVRAIMNTEAFF. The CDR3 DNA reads TGTGTCAGCAGTGGATACAGGGTCCGTGCTATTATGAACACTGAAGCTTTCTTT.

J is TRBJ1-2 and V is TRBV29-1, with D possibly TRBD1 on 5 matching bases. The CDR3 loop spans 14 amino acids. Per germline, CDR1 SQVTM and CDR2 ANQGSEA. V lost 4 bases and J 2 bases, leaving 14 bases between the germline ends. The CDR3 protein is CSVVGGITNYGYTF. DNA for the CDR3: TGCAGCGTTGTGGGGGGAATTACCAACTATGGCTACACCTTC.

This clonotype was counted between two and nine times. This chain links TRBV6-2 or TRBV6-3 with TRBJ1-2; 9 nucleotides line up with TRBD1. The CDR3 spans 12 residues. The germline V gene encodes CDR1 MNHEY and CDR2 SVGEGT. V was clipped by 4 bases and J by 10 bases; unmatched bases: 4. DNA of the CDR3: TGTGCCAGCAGTTTGGACAGGGGATCCTACACCTTC. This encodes CASSLDRGSYTF.

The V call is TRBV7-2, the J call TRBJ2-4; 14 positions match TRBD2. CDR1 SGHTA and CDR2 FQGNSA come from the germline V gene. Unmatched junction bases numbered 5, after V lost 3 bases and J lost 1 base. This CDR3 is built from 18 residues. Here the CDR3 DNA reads TGTGCCAGCAGCTTTGATAGGACTAGCGGGAGGGCCAAAAACATTCAGTACTTC. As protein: CASSFDRTSGRAKNIQYF.

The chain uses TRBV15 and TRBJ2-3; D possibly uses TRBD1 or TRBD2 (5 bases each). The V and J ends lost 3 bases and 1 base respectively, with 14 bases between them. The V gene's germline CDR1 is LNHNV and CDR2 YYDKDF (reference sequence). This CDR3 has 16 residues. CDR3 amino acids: CATSSKGRLGTDTQYF. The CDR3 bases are TGTGCCACCAGCAGTAAGGGACGGCTCGGCACAGATACGCAGTATTTT. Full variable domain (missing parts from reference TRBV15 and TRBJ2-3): DAMVIQNPRYQVTQFGKPVTLSCSQTLNHNVMYWYQQKSSQAPKLLFHYYDKDFNNEADTPDNFQSRRPNTSFCFLDIRSPGLGDTAMYLCATSSKGRLGTDTQYFGPGTRLTVL.

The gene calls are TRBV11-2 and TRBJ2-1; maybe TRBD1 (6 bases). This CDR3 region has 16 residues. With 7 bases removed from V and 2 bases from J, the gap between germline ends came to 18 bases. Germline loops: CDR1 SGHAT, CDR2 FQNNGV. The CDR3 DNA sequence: TGTGCCAGCACCTCTGGGGGCTGGGTTACCTACAATGAGCAGTTCTTC. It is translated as CASTSGGWVTYNEQFF.

In nucleotides, the CDR3 is TGCGCCAGCAGGGCAACTAACTATGGCTACACCTTC. Residues: CASRATNYGYTF. This sequence joins TRBV5-1 and TRBJ1-2; D is unclear. The CDR3 is 12 amino acids. The germline V gene has CDR1 SGHRS and CDR2 YFSETQ. V was clipped by 5 bases and J by 0 bases, with 5 bases between them.

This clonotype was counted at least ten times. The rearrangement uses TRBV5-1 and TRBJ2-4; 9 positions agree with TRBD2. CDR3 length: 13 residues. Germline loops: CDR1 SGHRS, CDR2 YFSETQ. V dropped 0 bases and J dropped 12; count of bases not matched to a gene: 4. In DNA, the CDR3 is TGCGCCAGCAGCTTGGTCTCTAGCGGGACTCAGTACTTC. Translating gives CASSLVSSGTQYF. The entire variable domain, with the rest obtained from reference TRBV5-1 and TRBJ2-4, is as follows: KAGVTQTPRYLIKTRGQQVTLSCSPISGHRSVSWYQQTPGQGLQFLFEYFSETQRNKGNFPGRFSGRQFSNSRSEMNVSTLELGDSALYLCASSLVSSGTQYFGAGTRLSVL.

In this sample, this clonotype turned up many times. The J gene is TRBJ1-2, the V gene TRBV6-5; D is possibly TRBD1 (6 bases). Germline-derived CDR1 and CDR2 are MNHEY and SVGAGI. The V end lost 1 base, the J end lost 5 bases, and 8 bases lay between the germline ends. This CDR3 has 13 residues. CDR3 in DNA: TGTGCCAGCAGTTACTTGACAGGTTATGGCTACACCTTC. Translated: CASSYLTGYGYTF.